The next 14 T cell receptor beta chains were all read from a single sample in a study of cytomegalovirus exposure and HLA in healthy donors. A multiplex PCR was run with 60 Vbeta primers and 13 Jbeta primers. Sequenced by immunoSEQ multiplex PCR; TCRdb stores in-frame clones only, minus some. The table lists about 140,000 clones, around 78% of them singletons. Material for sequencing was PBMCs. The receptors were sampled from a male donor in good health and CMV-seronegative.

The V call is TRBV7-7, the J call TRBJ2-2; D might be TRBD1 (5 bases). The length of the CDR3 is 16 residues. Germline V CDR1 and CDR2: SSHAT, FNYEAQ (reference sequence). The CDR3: CARSLTAGFGTGELFF. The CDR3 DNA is TGTGCTCGCAGCTTAACTGCAGGGTTTGGCACCGGGGAGCTGTTTTTT.

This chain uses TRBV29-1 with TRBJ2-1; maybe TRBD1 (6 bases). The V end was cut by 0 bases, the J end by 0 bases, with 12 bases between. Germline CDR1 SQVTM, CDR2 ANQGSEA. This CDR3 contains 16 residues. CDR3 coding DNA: TGCAGCGTTGAAGATTTGTACAGGGCCTCCTACAATGAGCAGTTCTTC. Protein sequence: CSVEDLYRASYNEQFF.

DNA of the CDR3: TGTGCCAGTTTTGGGACAGGCGAAAACACCGGGGAGCTGTTTTTT. This gives the protein CASFGTGENTGELFF. The chain has TRBV6-5 and TRBJ2-2, with TRBD1 matching 8 bases. CDR1 and CDR2 from the germline V gene are MNHEY and SVGAGI. Losses at the gene ends were 9 bases for V and 2 bases for J; bases not matched to a gene: 8. The CDR3 sequence is 15 residues long.

In DNA form, the CDR3 reads TGTGCCAGCAGCTCCCGACAGGGTCCAGAGACCCAGTACTTC. It specifies CASSSRQGPETQYF. This chain links TRBV7-9 with TRBJ2-5, with 7 positions matching TRBD1. The CDR3 covers 14 residues. J lost 4 bases, V lost 4 bases, and 6 bases had no gene match. CDR1 and CDR2 (germline): SEHNR, FQNEAQ (reference sequence).

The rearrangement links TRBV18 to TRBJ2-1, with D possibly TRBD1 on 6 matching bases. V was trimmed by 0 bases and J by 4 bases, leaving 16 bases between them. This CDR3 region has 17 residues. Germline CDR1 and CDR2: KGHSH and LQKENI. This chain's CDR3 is CASSPPSGTLFYNEQFF. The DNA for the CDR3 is TGTGCCAGCTCACCACCGTCAGGGACACTTTTTTACAATGAGCAGTTCTTC.

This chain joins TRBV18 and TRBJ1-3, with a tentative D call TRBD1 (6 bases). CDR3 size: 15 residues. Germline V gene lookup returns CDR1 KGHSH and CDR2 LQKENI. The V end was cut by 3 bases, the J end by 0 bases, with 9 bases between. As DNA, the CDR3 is TGTGCCAGCTCACCCGGACAGACCTCTGGAAACACCATATATTTT. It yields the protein CASSPGQTSGNTIYF. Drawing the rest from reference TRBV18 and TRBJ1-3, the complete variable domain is NAGVMQNPRHLVRRRGQEARLRCSPMKGHSHVYWYRQLPEEGLKFMVYLQKENIIDESGMPKERFSAEFPKEGPSILRIQQVVRGDSAAYFCASSPGQTSGNTIYFGEGSWLTVV.

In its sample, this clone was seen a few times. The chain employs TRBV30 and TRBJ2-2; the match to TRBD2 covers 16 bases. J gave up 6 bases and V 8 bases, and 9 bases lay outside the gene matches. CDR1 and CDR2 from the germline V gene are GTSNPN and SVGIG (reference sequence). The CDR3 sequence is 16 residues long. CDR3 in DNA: TGTGCCAGAGGGACTAGCGGGAGGGCCGAGGCCGGGGAGCTGTTTTTT. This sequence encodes CARGTSGRAEAGELFF. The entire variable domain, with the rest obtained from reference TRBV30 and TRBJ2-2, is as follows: SQTIHQWPATLVQPVGSPLSLECTVEGTSNPNLYWYRQAAGRGLQLLFYSVGIGQISSEVPQNLSASRPQDRQFILSSKKLLLSDSGFYLCARGTSGRAEAGELFFGEGSRLTVL.

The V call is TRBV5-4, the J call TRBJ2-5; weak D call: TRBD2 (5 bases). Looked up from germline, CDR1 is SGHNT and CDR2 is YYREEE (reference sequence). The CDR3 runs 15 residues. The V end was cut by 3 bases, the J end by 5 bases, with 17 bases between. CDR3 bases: TGTGCCAGCAGCTCCCCGGTAACTAGTTTGGAGACCCAGTACTTC. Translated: CASSSPVTSLETQYF.

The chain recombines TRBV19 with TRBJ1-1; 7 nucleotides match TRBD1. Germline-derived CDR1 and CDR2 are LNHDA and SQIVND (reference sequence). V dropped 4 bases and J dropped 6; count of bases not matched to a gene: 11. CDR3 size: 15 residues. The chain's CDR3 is CASSTKSPGTAEAFF. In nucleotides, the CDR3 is TGTGCCAGTAGTACCAAAAGTCCCGGGACAGCTGAAGCTTTCTTT.

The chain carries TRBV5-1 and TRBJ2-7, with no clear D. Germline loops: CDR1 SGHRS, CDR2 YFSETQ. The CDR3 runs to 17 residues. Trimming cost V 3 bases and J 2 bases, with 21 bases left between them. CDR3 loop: CASSSRLETEYTYEQYF. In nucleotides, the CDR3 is TGCGCCAGCAGCTCTCGATTGGAGACGGAGTACACCTACGAGCAGTACTTC.

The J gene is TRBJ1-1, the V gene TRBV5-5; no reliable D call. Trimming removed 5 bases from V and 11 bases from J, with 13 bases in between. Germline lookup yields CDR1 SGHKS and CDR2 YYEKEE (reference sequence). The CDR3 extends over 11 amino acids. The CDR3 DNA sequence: TGTGCCAGCAGTCCGGGATTCGAGGCTTTCTTT. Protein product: CASSPGFEAFF. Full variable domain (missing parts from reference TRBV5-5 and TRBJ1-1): DAGVTQSPTHLIKTRGQQVTLRCSPISGHKSVSWYQQVLGQGPQFIFQYYEKEERGRGNFPDRFSARQFPNYSSELNVNALLLGDSALYLCASSPGFEAFFGQGTRLTVV.

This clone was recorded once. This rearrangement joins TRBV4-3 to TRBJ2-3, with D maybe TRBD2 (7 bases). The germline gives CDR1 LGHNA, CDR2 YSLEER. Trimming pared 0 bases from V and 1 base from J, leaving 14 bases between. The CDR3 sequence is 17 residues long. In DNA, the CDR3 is TGCGCCAGCAGCCAAGAGAGTGGCGGGGGCGGCACAGATACGCAGTATTTT. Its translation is CASSQESGGGGTDTQYF.

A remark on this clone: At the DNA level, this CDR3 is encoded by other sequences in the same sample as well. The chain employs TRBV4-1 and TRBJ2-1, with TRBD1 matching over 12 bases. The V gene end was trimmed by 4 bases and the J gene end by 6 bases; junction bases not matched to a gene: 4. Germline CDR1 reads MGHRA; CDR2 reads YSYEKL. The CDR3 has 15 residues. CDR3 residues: CASSPGQGAVNEQFF. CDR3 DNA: TGCGCCAGCAGCCCGGGACAGGGGGCGGTCAATGAGCAGTTCTTC.

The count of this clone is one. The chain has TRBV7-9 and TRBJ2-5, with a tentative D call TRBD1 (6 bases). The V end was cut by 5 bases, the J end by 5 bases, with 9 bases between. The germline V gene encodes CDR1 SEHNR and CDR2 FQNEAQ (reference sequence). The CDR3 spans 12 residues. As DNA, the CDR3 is TGTGCCAGCAGCCGCGACAGGGAGACCCAGTACTTC. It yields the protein CASSRDRETQYF. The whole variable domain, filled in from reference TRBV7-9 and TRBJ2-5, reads DTGVSQNPRHKITKRGQNVTFRCDPISEHNRLYWYRQTLGQGPEFLTYFQNEAQLEKSRLLSDRFSAERPKGSFSTLEIQRTEQGDSAMYLCASSRDRETQYFGPGTRLLVL.